This T cell receptor beta chain was recorded in a study of blood T cell repertoires in COVID-19. Study-wide context: T cells, B-cell-depleted T cells, or PBMCs supplied cDNA or gDNA.

This study enrolled people aged roughly 18 to 100 from around 25 US geographic areas. Cohorts were based on clinical histories the participants reported. Donors of Cohort 3 who recovered were those that had two negative PCRs, clearance, or symptom resolution. The assay was immunoSEQ multiplex PCR, and TCRdb's table has in-frame clones only and misses some. Of a few hundred thousand clones listed, roughly four fifths were seen once; the top ten hold about 5.4%. Sample: PBMCs or T cells enriched from blood (not recorded which). This TCR was sampled from a woman between 45 and 65 years old who had recovered from COVID-19.

The CDR3 bases are TGTGCCAGCAGCCCCCGGCCAGGGGCGGATGGCTACACCTTC. This codes for CASSPRPGADGYTF. The rearrangement uses TRBV7-9 and TRBJ1-2, with D possibly matching TRBD1 (6 bases). Trimming took off 5 bases at V and 6 bases at J, with 16 bases between the two ends. The CDR3 runs 14 residues. CDR1 and CDR2 (germline): SEHNR, FQNEAQ (reference sequence).